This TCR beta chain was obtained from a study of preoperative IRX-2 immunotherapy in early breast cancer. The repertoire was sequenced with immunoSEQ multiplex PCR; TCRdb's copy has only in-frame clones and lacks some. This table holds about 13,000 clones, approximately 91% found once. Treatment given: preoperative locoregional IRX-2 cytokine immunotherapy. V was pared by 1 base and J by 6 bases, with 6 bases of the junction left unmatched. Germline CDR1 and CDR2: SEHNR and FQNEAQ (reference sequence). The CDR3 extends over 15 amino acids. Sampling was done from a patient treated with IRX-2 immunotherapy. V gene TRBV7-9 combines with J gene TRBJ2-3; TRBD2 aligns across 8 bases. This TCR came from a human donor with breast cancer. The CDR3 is CASSLVPSGWDTQYF. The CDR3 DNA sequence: TGTGCCAGCAGCTTAGTGCCTAGCGGGTGGGATACGCAGTATTTT.